These T cell receptor beta chains were read from a single sample in a study of T cell responses to AZD1222 COVID-19 vaccine. Sequencing was performed with immunoSEQ multiplex PCR; in TCRdb, only in-frame clones are kept and a portion is missing. Here the sample spans about 140,000 clones, about 90% being singletons. The sample here was peripheral blood, taken 28 days after the second AZD1222 dose. The receptors originated from an adult who received the AZD1222 COVID-19 vaccine. CDR3s include the opening cysteine and the closing phenylalanine or tryptophan. The D gene is left open where the match is weak. Only some rows state a clone size, as once, few, many or a class for expanded clones.

d_gene	v_gene	j_gene	abundance	CDR3aa	CDR3nt
TRBD2	TRBV27	TRBJ2-3	-	CASSLVLAGALGDTQYF	TGTGCCAGCAGTCTGGTACTAGCGGGAGCACTTGGAGATACGCAGTATTTT
TRBD1	TRBV7-2	TRBJ2-7	-	CASSLGRTGSSEQYF	TGTGCCAGCAGCTTAGGGAGGACAGGGTCGTCCGAGCAGTACTTC
TRBD1	TRBV12-3/TRBV12-4	TRBJ2-7	-	CASSLYRGDEQYF	TGTGCCAGCAGTTTATACAGGGGCGACGAGCAGTACTTC
-	TRBV3-1/TRBV3-2	TRBJ2-1	-	CASSQDVSGRSYNEQFF	TGTGCCAGCAGCCAAGACGTTTCAGGGCGCTCCTACAATGAGCAGTTCTTC
TRBD1	TRBV12-3/TRBV12-4	TRBJ1-1	-	CASRRTGDTEAFF	TGTGCCAGCAGGCGGACAGGGGACACTGAAGCTTTCTTT
TRBD1	TRBV9	TRBJ2-7	-	CASSQTGTPYEQYF	TGTGCCAGCAGCCAGACAGGGACCCCCTACGAGCAGTACTTC
TRBD1	TRBV18	TRBJ1-6	-	CASSIDRASNSPLHF	TGTGCCAGCTCAATCGACAGGGCCTCGAATTCACCCCTCCACTTT
-	TRBV5-5	TRBJ1-1	-	CASSLTGNTEAFF	TGTGCCAGCAGCCTTACAGGTAACACTGAAGCTTTCTTT
-	TRBV28	TRBJ2-1	-	CASSPQGSYNEQFF	TGTGCCAGCAGTCCACAGGGCTCCTACAATGAGCAGTTCTTC
-	TRBV10-3	TRBJ2-5	-	CAISRGGTVETQYF	TGTGCCATCAGCCGCGGCGGGACAGTAGAGACCCAGTACTTC
-	TRBV4-3	TRBJ2-3	-	CASSQGLYSSTDTQYF	TGCGCCAGCAGCCAAGGGCTCTACTCTAGCACAGATACGCAGTATTTT
-	TRBV18	TRBJ1-3	-	CASSPGAPGNTIYF	TGTGCCAGCTCACCGGGGGCGCCTGGAAACACCATATATTTT
-	TRBV7-2	TRBJ1-1	-	CASRPGLGTEAFF	TGTGCCAGCAGGCCTGGCCTGGGCACTGAAGCTTTCTTT
-	TRBV1	TRBJ2-3	once	CTSSQVVKREKPDTQYF	TGCACCAGCAGCCAAGTGGTCAAGCGGGAGAAGCCAGATACGCAGTATTTT